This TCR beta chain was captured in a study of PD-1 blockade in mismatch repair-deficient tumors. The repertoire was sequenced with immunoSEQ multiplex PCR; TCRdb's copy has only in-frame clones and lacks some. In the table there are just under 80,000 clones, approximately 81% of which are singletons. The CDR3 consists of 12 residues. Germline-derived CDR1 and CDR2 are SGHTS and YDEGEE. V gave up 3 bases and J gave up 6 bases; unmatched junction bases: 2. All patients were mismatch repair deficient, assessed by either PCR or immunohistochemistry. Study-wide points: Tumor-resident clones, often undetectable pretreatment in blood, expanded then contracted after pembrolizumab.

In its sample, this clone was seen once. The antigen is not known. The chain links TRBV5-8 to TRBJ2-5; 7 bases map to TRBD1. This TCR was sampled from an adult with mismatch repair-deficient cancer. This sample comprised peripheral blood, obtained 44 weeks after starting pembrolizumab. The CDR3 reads CASSYRGKTQYF. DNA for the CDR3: TGTGCCAGCAGCTACAGGGGAAAGACCCAGTACTTC.